This TCR beta chain was retrieved from a study of T-cell memory formation after mild COVID-19. The wider study: Across donors, TCR clusters were largely donor specific. Findings and limits, study-wide: Pre-infection memory already had some responding clones, implying cross-reactive memory joined.

As regards this clonotype: Its target is unknown.

TCRdb redid the calling of the 5' RACE reads with MiXCR, one entry per CDR3 protein. The sample has 250,000 to 300,000 distinct CDR3 sequences, 16% seen once. Germline V gene sequence: CDR1 SGHAT, CDR2 FQNNGV. V was trimmed by 5 bases and J by 2 bases, leaving 10 bases between them. The CDR3 is made up of 14 amino acids. The chain recombines TRBV11-2 with TRBJ2-1; tentative D call: TRBD1 (5 bases). Sequenced sample: PBMCs or a T cell subset sorted from them (not recorded which). The receptor's source is a man younger than 35 who had mild COVID-19 (a few samples of this study predate the infection). Cell type and time point are not known. DNA for the CDR3: TGTGCCAGCAGCCAAGTGGGGCCCTACAATGAGCAGTTCTTC. It specifies CASSQVGPYNEQFF.